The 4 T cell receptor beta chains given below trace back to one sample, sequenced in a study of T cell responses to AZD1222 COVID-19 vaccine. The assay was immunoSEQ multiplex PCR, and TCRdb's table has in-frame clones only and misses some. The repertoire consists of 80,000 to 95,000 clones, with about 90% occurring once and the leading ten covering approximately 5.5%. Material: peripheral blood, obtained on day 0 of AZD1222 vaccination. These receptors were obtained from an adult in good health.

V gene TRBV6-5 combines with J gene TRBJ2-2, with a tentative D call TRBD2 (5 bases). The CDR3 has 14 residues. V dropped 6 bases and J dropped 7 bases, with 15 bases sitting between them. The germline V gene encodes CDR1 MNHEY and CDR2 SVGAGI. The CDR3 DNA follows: TGTGCCAGCAGCATCCTCGGGGAGATCGGGGAGCTGTTTTTT. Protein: CASSILGEIGELFF.

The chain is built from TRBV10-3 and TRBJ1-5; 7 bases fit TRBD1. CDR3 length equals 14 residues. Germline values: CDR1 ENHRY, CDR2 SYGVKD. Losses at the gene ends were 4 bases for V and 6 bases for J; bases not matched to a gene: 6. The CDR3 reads CAISGDREGQPQHF. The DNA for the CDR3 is TGTGCCATCAGTGGTGACAGGGAAGGTCAGCCCCAGCATTTT.

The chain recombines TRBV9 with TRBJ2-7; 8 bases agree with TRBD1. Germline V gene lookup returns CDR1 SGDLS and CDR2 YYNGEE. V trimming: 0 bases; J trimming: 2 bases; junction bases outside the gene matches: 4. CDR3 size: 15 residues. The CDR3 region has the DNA TGTGCCAGCAGCGTAGAACAGGGGGTTACCTACGAGCAGTACTTC. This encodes CASSVEQGVTYEQYF.

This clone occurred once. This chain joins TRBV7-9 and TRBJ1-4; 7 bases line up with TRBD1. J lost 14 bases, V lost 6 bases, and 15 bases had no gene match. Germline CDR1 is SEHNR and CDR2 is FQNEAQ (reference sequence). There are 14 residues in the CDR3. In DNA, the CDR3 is TGTGCCAGCAGACCAACAGGGGCCCTTGCCGCTCTGTTTTTT. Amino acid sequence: CASRPTGALAALFF. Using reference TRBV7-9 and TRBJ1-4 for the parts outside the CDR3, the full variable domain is DTGVSQNPRHKITKRGQNVTFRCDPISEHNRLYWYRQTLGQGPEFLTYFQNEAQLEKSRLLSDRFSAERPKGSFSTLEIQRTEQGDSAMYLCASRPTGALAALFFGSGTQLSVL.